This record covers a single T cell receptor beta chain. Its antigen is unknown. This sample is part of a study of long-term antiretroviral therapy in people with HIV. The CDR3 loop spans 12 amino acids. V lost 7 bases, J lost 2 bases, and 11 bases lay in between. Germline V gives CDR1 SQVTM, CDR2 ANQGSEA. Findings of the study overall: Diversity increased after ART yet remained lower than in transplant donor controls. Those clones which expanded before ART made up the dominant part of the repertoire at all time points.

The assay used was immunoSEQ (version v3.0), run at survey level. What sequencing targeted per sample was about 35,000-55,000 T-cell genomes. Sequencing was performed with immunoSEQ multiplex PCR; in TCRdb, only in-frame clones are kept and a portion is missing. The sample lists around 35,000 clones; roughly 97% were seen once. The receptor was derived from a man under 40 with HIV. V gene TRBV29-1 combines with J gene TRBJ2-5; D is unclear. Here the sequenced sample was unsorted PBMCs, taken 6.9 years after starting antiretroviral therapy. The chain's CDR3 is CSGETNQETQYF. The DNA of the CDR3 is TGCAGCGGTGAGACAAATCAAGAGACCCAGTACTTC.